Described below is a single TCR beta chain sequence and its context. Its antigen is still unknown. Germline CDR1 is SGHRS and CDR2 is YFSETQ. V was pared by 3 bases and J by 7 bases, with 14 bases of the junction left unmatched. CDR3 size: 19 residues. This sample stems from a study of OX40 agonist ivuxolimab in advanced cancers. General study results and limits: Expanded peripheral T cells had an undetermined antigen specificity.

Sequencing used immunoSEQ multiplex PCR; TCRdb keeps in-frame clones, though not all of them. The sample records under 65,000 clones, more than 75% being singletons. This TCR was sampled from an adult with an advanced solid tumor such as melanoma, head and neck, liver or kidney cancer. The sample in question was CD4+ or CD8+ T cells sorted from blood, obtained in a trial of the OX40 agonist ivuxolimab. The V gene is TRBV5-1, the J gene TRBJ2-1; TRBD2 agrees at 15 bases. The CDR3 here is CASSSTGLAGGHWRNEQFF. DNA of the CDR3: TGCGCCAGCAGCTCCACCGGACTAGCGGGGGGGCACTGGAGGAATGAGCAGTTCTTC.